The clone carrying this TCR beta chain was detected many times. Its antigen is unknown. This sample is part of a study of blood T cells in healthy people across ages. General study results and limits: Per million T cells, the diversity of TCR beta decreased roughly linearly as age advanced.

Peripheral blood samples of 9 to 10 milliliters were drawn from each donor. It was with a sample-barcoded 5' primer and a J-beta primer mix that a second PCR of about 6 to 12 cycles was run. Each cDNA molecule carried a tag from a template-switch adaptor that contained 12 random nucleotides. TCRdb analysed the 5' RACE reads with MiXCR anew, one entry per CDR3 protein. The sample has roughly 800,000 distinct CDR3 sequences, roughly 64% seen once; the top ten hold 20% to 25%. Losses at the gene ends were 8 bases for V and 5 bases for J; bases not matched to a gene: 9. The CDR3 is 14 amino acids. V gene TRBV12-3 or TRBV12-4 combines with J gene TRBJ1-5; TRBD1 matches 7 bases. Sequencing input: blood. The receptor was derived from a man younger than 45 in good health. The CDR3 sequence: CASVRDRMDQPQHF. In DNA, the CDR3 is TGTGCCAGCGTAAGGGACAGAATGGATCAGCCCCAGCATTTT.